This T cell receptor (beta chain) was recorded in a study of T-cell reconstitution after alpha-beta-depleted transplantation in children. Study-wide results and caveats: Most T-cell counts and diversity one year after the transplant came from T cells that were newly produced. Alpha-beta T cells present about two months after transplant were reported to originate from several hundred expanded graft clones.

The CDR3 consists of 15 residues. Germline V gene data show CDR1 as SGHRS and CDR2 as YFSETQ. A TCRbeta library incorporating unique molecular identifiers was prepared. TCRdb ran MiXCR on the PCR reads and lists one entry per CDR3 protein. The sample has 500,000 to 600,000 distinct CDR3 sequences, 20% to 30% seen once. A word on this clonotype: The antigen is unknown. One junction end does not reproduce the germline sequence, and a read error may be involved.

The chain uses TRBV5-1 and TRBJ2-1, with 10 bases fitting TRBD1. The specimen was PBMCs, collected before TCRalphabeta/CD19-depleted stem cell transplant. This TCR derives from a boy under two years old with Wiskott-Aldrich syndrome, due to receive a stem cell transplant. CDR3 coding DNA: TGCGCCAGCACCTTGGGACAGGGGTTCTACAATGAGCAGTTCTTC. It codes for CASTLGQGFYNEQFF.